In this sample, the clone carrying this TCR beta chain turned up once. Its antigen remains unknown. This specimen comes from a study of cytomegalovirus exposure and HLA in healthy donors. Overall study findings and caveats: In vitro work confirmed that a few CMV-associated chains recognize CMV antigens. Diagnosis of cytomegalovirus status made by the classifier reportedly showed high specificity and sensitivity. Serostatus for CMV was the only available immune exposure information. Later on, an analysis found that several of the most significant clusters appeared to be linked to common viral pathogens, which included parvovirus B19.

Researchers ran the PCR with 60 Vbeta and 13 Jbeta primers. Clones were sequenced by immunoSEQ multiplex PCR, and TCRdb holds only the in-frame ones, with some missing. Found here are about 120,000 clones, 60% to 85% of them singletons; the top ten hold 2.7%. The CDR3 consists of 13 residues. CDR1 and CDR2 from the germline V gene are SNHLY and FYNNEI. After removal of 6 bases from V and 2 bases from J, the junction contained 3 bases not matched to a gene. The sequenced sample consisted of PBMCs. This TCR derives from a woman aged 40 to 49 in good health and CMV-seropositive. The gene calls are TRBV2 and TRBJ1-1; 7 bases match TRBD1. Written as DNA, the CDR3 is TGTGCCAGCAGGGGGGACAGAAACACTGAAGCTTTCTTT. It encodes CASRGDRNTEAFF.